This T cell receptor beta chain is drawn from a study of CD8 T cells in Susac syndrome. Germline lookup yields CDR1 MNHEY and CDR2 SVGAGI. The CDR3 contains 18 residues. The ends lost 4 bases at V and 0 bases at J; junction bases unmatched: 7. RNA totalling roughly 0.5 to 1 ug underwent reverse transcription with random hexamers. TCRdb reanalysed the immunoSEQ multiplex PCR reads using MiXCR and keeps one entry per CDR3 protein. The sample has around 190,000 distinct CDR3 sequences; over 85% are singletons. Sequenced sample: CD4+ T cells from PBMCs. The clonotype comes from a human donor in good health. V usage is TRBV6-5 and J usage is TRBJ1-5; TRBD1 matches at 12 bases. The CDR3 loop is CASSSAGQGAYSNQPQHF. For the CDR3, the DNA is TGTGCCAGCAGTTCGGCGGGACAGGGGGCGTATAGCAATCAGCCCCAGCATTTT.